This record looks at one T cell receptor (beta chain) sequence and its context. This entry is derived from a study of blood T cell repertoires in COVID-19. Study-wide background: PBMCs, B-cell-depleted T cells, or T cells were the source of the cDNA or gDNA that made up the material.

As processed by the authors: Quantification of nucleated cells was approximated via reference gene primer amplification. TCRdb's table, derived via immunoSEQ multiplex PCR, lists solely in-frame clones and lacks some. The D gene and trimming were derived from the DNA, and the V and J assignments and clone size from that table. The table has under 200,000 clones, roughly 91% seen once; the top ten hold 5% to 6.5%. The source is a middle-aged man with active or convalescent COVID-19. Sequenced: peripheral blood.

CDR3 nucleotide sequence: TGTGCCAGCAGTCCATTGGGCAGGGATGGACAGGCCCGCCGGGAGACCCAGTACTTC. Translating it yields CASSPLGRDGQARRETQYF. V usage is TRBV6-6 and J usage is TRBJ2-5, with TRBD1 matching over 7 bases. The CDR3 has 19 amino acids. Germline CDR1 reads MNHNY; CDR2 reads SVGAGI (reference sequence). The trim removed 5 bases at V and 5 bases at J, leaving 23 bases unmatched.